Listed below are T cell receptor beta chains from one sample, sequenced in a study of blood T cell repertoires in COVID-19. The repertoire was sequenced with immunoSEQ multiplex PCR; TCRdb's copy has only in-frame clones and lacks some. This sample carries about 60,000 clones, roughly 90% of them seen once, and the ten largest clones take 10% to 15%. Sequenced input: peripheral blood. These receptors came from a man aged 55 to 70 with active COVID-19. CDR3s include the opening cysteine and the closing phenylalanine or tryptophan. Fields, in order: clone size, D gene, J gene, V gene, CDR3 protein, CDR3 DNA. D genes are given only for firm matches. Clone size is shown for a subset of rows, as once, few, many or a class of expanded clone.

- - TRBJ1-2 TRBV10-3 CAISESGSRLNYGYTF TGTGCCATCAGTGAGTCGGGTTCTAGGCTAAACTATGGCTACACCTTC
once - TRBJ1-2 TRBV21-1 CASSKIVGYTF TGTGCCAGCAGCAAGATAGTGGGCTACACCTTC
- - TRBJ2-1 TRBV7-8 CASRDRLQGGEQFF TGTGCCAGCAGAGACCGATTACAGGGAGGGGAGCAGTTCTTC
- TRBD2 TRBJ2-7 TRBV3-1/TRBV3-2 CASSQDGGGYEQYF TGTGCCAGCAGCCAGGACGGCGGGGGATACGAGCAGTACTTC
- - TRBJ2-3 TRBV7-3 CASSLSVQSTDTQYF TGTGCCAGCAGCTTGAGCGTCCAGAGCACAGATACGCAGTATTTT
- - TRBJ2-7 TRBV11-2 CASAKTGYEQYF TGTGCCAGCGCTAAGACGGGCTACGAGCAGTACTTC
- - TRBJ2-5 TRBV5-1 CASSLQTRGVGETQYF TGCGCCAGCAGCTTGCAGACTAGAGGCGTTGGAGAGACCCAGTACTTC
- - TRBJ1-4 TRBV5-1 CASSLNLGEESEKLFF TGCGCCAGCAGCTTGAATTTAGGGGAAGAGAGTGAAAAACTGTTTTTT
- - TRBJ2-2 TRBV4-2 CASSHPPLWSGKNTGELFF TGTGCCAGCAGCCACCCCCCCTTGTGGAGCGGTAAGAACACCGGGGAGCTGTTTTTT
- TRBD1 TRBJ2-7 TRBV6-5 CASSYSTGGSEQYF TGTGCCAGCAGTTACTCGACAGGGGGCTCCGAGCAGTACTTC
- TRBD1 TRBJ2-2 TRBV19 CASNLGAGGGVAGELFF TGTGCCAGTAACTTGGGAGCAGGGGGCGGCGTAGCCGGGGAGCTGTTTTTT
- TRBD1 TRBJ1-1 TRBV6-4 CASSAGGQGLTEAFF TGTGCCAGCAGTGCCGGGGGACAGGGCTTGACTGAAGCTTTCTTT
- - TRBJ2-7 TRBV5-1 CASSLILQGHEQYF TGCGCCAGCAGCTTGATTCTTCAGGGCCACGAGCAGTACTTC
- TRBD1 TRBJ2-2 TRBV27 CASSLVPRGLRELFF TGTGCCAGCAGTTTAGTTCCCAGGGGGCTCAGGGAGCTGTTTTTT
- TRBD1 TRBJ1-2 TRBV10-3 CAISGTGTYGYTF TGTGCCATCAGTGGGACAGGGACCTATGGCTACACCTTC
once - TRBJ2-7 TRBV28 CASSPLKRPYEQYF TGTGCCAGCAGTCCCCTCAAGCGGCCCTACGAGCAGTACTTC
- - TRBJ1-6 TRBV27 CASSFSVIRSPLHF TGTGCCAGCAGTTTTAGCGTCATCCGTTCACCCCTCCACTTT
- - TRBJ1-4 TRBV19 CASSHETRGSEKLFF TGTGCCAGTAGCCATGAGACCCGCGGAAGCGAAAAACTGTTTTTT
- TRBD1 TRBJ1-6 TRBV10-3 CAISTGTVNSPLHF TGTGCCATCAGTACCGGGACAGTTAATTCACCCCTCCACTTT
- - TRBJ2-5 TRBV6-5 CASSLVGETQYF TGTGCCAGCAGTCTAGTTGGAGAGACCCAGTACTTC
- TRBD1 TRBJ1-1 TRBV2 CASSDQGGNTEAFF TGTGCCAGCAGTGATCAGGGGGGGAACACTGAAGCTTTCTTT
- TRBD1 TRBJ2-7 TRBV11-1 CASSEGQGVRREQYF TGTGCCAGCAGCGAGGGACAGGGAGTCCGCCGGGAGCAGTACTTC